This entry describes one T cell receptor beta chain. This sample was included in a study of blood T cell repertoires in COVID-19. Study details: The analysed material was cDNA or gDNA that came from T cells, B-cell-depleted T cells, or PBMCs.

Losses at the gene ends were 11 bases for V and 2 bases for J; bases not matched to a gene: 4. The CDR3 extends over 14 amino acids. Per germline, CDR1 SEHNR and CDR2 FQNEAQ (reference sequence). The authors' processing: Estimates of nucleated cell counts were drawn from the amplification of reference gene primers. Sequencing used immunoSEQ multiplex PCR; TCRdb keeps in-frame clones, though not all of them. Clone size and V and J calls were adopted from that table, with D and trimming inferred from the DNA. Of approximately 320,000 clones in the sample, approximately 89% were seen once. Seattle researchers signed up patients amid active infection and tracked them longitudinally.

The chain combines TRBV7-9 with TRBJ2-2; TRBD1 agrees at 11 bases. This receptor was identified in a woman between 25 and 40 years old with COVID-19, enrolled during active disease. The sample taken for sequencing was peripheral blood. Here the CDR3 DNA reads TGTGCCGGACAGGGGGCCGTTAACACCGGGGAGCTGTTTTTT. This codes for CAGQGAVNTGELFF.